What follows are 17 T cell receptor beta chains derived from one specimen sequenced in a study of blood T cell repertoires in COVID-19. Profiling relied on immunoSEQ multiplex PCR, and the TCRdb table lists in-frame clones only, not all of them. The sample shows fewer than 250,000 clones, around 87% of them seen only once. Sequences were obtained from PBMCs or T cells enriched from blood (not recorded which). Receptors were obtained from a man aged 25 to 40 in a cohort exposed to, infected with or recovered from COVID-19 (not recorded which).

This clone was seen a handful of times. CDR3 coding DNA: TGTGCCAGCAGCCCGCCCCTTAGAATTGGAAACACCATATATTTT. It codes for CASSPPLRIGNTIYF. This sequence joins TRBV7-9 and TRBJ1-3; D unresolved. Deletions cut 5 bases from V and 3 bases from J, with 14 bases between. The CDR3 spans 15 residues. Germline CDR1 SEHNR, CDR2 FQNEAQ (reference sequence). The variable domain in full, completed from reference TRBV7-9 and TRBJ1-3, reads DTGVSQNPRHKITKRGQNVTFRCDPISEHNRLYWYRQTLGQGPEFLTYFQNEAQLEKSRLLSDRFSAERPKGSFSTLEIQRTEQGDSAMYLCASSPPLRIGNTIYFGEGSWLTVV.

V usage is TRBV29-1 and J usage is TRBJ1-2; 9 bases align to TRBD1. CDR1 is SQVTM and CDR2 is ANQGSEA in the germline V gene. The CDR3 totals 15 residues. V was clipped by 4 bases and J by 4 bases; unmatched bases: 10. The CDR3 loop is CSVGETGGLVYGYTF. For the CDR3, the DNA is TGCAGCGTTGGGGAGACAGGGGGACTAGTCTATGGCTACACCTTC.

The chain joins TRBV11-2 to TRBJ2-3; tentatively, D is TRBD2 (5 bases). The ends were cut back, 5 bases at V and 9 bases at J, with 12 bases in the middle. The CDR3 has 12 amino acids. Germline CDR1 is SGHAT and CDR2 is FQNNGV. DNA for the CDR3: TGTGCCAGCAGCGGAGGAGACCCCACGCAGTATTTT. Amino acids: CASSGGDPTQYF.

The chain employs TRBV15 and TRBJ2-7; 10 bases line up with TRBD1. Trimming cost V 1 base and J 1 base; bases outside gene matches: 7. Germline-derived CDR1 and CDR2 are LNHNV and YYDKDF (reference sequence). The CDR3 extends over 17 amino acids. The CDR3 is CATSRALRDRGSYEQYF. The CDR3 DNA sequence: TGTGCCACCAGCAGAGCCTTGCGGGACAGGGGATCCTACGAGCAGTACTTC.

The V and J genes are TRBV19 and TRBJ1-1, with TRBD1 matching over 9 bases. Trimming cost V 10 bases and J 5 bases; bases outside gene matches: 17. CDR1 and CDR2 (germline): LNHDA, SQIVND (reference sequence). This CDR3 comprises 16 residues. CDR3 region: CATSRDRARGGTEAFF. In nucleotides, the CDR3 is TGTGCCACCAGCCGGGACAGGGCGCGGGGAGGTACTGAAGCTTTCTTT.

This sequence joins TRBV9 and TRBJ2-3; the match to TRBD2 covers 9 bases. Germline V gene sequence: CDR1 SGDLS, CDR2 YYNGEE. The CDR3 extends over 18 amino acids. Trimming took 0 bases from V and 0 from J; bases not matched to a gene: 8. CDR3 in amino acids: CASSVGRLAETSTDTQYF. DNA of the CDR3: TGTGCCAGCAGCGTAGGGCGACTAGCGGAAACCAGCACAGATACGCAGTATTTT.

The chain carries TRBV6-2 or TRBV6-3 and TRBJ2-7; 9 bases are a match to TRBD1. CDR3 length: 13 residues. J gave up 4 bases and V 5 bases, and 3 bases lay outside the gene matches. Germline V lookup: CDR1 MNHEY, CDR2 SVGEGT. As DNA, the CDR3 is TGTGCCAGCAGTAAGACAGGGGGGTACGAGCAGTACTTC. It is translated as CASSKTGGYEQYF.

V is TRBV21-1 and J is TRBJ2-3; TRBD2, the D gene given by the table, was not confirmed from the DNA. TRBV21-1 is a pseudogene segment. The CDR3 sequence is 19 residues long. The CDR3 nucleotides are TGTGCCAGCAGCAACCGAGGAAGGAAGTGGGAGGAGGACACAGATACGCAGTATTTT. This encodes CASSNRGRKWEEDTDTQYF.

The chain carries TRBV6-2 or TRBV6-3 and TRBJ1-5; possibly TRBD1 for D (6 bases). This CDR3 has 17 residues. CDR1 MNHEY and CDR2 SVGEGT come from the germline V gene. V lost 4 bases and J lost 7, with 23 bases in between. The CDR3 nucleotides read TGTGCCAGCAGTTCGCGGCGGGGGCTCCGGAGTAGGCAGCCCCAGCATTTT. This gives the protein CASSSRRGLRSRQPQHF.

The chain recombines TRBV28 with TRBJ1-2; TRBD1 matches at 8 bases. The CDR3 is 14 amino acids. CDR1 MDHEN and CDR2 SYDVKM come from the germline V gene. V lost 4 bases to trimming and J lost 5 bases; unmatched junction nucleotides: 6. CDR3 DNA sequence: TGTGCCAGCAGTTCGACAGGGGAGCGGTATGGCTACACCTTC. Protein: CASSSTGERYGYTF.

This chain joins TRBV28 and TRBJ1-5; 7 nucleotides agree with TRBD1. The germline V gene encodes CDR1 MDHEN and CDR2 SYDVKM. CDR3 length equals 11 residues. V shed 5 bases, J shed 12 bases, and the junction held 4 bases outside the gene matches. CDR3 sequence: CASSPDRDQHF. CDR3 bases: TGTGCCAGCAGTCCAGACAGGGACCAGCATTTT.

V usage is TRBV5-1 and J usage is TRBJ1-6; perhaps TRBD1 as D (6 bases). This CDR3 spans 14 amino acids. Germline lookup yields CDR1 SGHRS and CDR2 YFSETQ. Trimming cost V 4 bases and J 5 bases, with 10 bases left between them. The CDR3 DNA is TGCGCCAGCAGCCTAGGACAGAATAATTCACCCCTCCACTTT. Translated, it gives CASSLGQNNSPLHF.

This rearrangement joins TRBV6-4 to TRBJ2-3; no clear D. Trimming took 0 bases from V and 0 from J, leaving 4 bases between them. From germline, CDR1 is MRHNA and CDR2 SNTAGT. CDR3 size: 14 residues. The CDR3: CASSDSTSTDTQYF. As DNA, the CDR3 is TGTGCCAGCAGTGACTCGACTAGCACAGATACGCAGTATTTT.

As DNA, the CDR3 is TGTGCCAGCAGCTTGGCGGGACTAGCGGGTAACGGCGGGGAGCTGTTTTTT. Residues: CASSLAGLAGNGGELFF. This chain joins TRBV7-8 and TRBJ2-2, with 12 bases identical to TRBD2. There are 17 residues in the CDR3. J gave up 7 bases and V 3 bases, and 9 bases lay outside the gene matches. Germline values: CDR1 SGHVS, CDR2 FQNEAQ.

The chain has TRBV6-5 and TRBJ1-3, with D perhaps matching TRBD1 (5 bases). V dropped 5 bases and J dropped 9 bases, with 17 bases sitting between them. The CDR3 contains 14 residues. Germline V gives CDR1 MNHEY, CDR2 SVGAGI. CDR3 coding DNA: TGTGCCAGCAGTCTCTCAGGGAGGGGTGCCACCATATATTTT. This translates into CASSLSGRGATIYF.

The rearrangement uses TRBV27 and TRBJ1-1; D might be TRBD1 (6 bases). CDR1 and CDR2 from the germline V gene are MNHEY and SMNVEV (reference sequence). The CDR3 sequence is 14 residues long. The germline V and J ends were trimmed by 2 bases and 4 bases, with 11 bases remaining between them. The CDR3 region is CASSLGQSITEAFF. As DNA, the CDR3 is TGTGCCAGCAGTTTAGGACAGTCAATCACTGAAGCTTTCTTT.

This clone came up once. The rearrangement joins TRBV19 to TRBJ1-1; unclear D gene. Trimming stripped 5 bases from V and 1 base from J, with 11 bases between. The CDR3 loop spans 14 amino acids. Germline CDR1 reads LNHDA; CDR2 reads SQIVND (reference sequence). This chain's CDR3 is CASSPRHQNTEAFF. The CDR3 DNA reads TGTGCCAGTAGTCCCCGACACCAGAACACTGAAGCTTTCTTT.